These 24 T cell receptor beta chains were sequenced from one sample in a study of beta chain features in type 1 diabetes. cDNA synthesis used the whole RNA isolate, giving expressed TCRB sequences. The protocol was immunoSEQ multiplex PCR, while the TCRdb copy is restricted to in-frame clones and leaves out a portion. The sample yields 120,000 to 150,000 clones, approximately 52% seen once. Sequenced: Tregs from blood. Receptor source: a man aged 18 to 30 in good health.

This clone appeared a few times. This chain links TRBV6-6 with TRBJ2-7; weak D call: TRBD2 (6 bases). This CDR3 is 14 amino acids long. The V gene lost 9 bases and the J gene lost 2 bases, with 17 bases spanning the gap. Germline V lookup: CDR1 MNHNY, CDR2 SVGAGI (reference sequence). The CDR3 sequence is CASGGSLGTYEQYF. The CDR3 nucleotides read TGTGCCAGTGGGGGGAGCTTGGGAACCTACGAGCAGTACTTC.

This clone was seen a few times. The junction departs from the called germline gene at one end, perhaps through a read error. The rearrangement links TRBV20-1 to TRBJ2-3; possible D gene TRBD2, 5 bases. The CDR3 contains 8 residues. In germline, CDR1 is DFQATT, CDR2 SNEGSKA (reference sequence). CDR3 amino acids: CSVVAGPF. Here the CDR3 DNA reads TGCAGTGTAGTGGCGGGCCCCTTT.

V usage is TRBV7-3 and J usage is TRBJ1-2, with no clear D. This CDR3 is built from 15 residues. Trimming removed 0 bases at V and 1 base at J, with 9 bases between. CDR1 SGHTA and CDR2 FQGTGA come from the germline V gene. CDR3 residues: CASSLTAGVNYGYTF. In nucleotides, the CDR3 is TGTGCCAGCAGCTTAACCGCCGGGGTTAACTATGGCTACACCTTC.

This clone was found a few times. The CDR3 DNA reads as TGTGCCAGCAGTATAAGCGGGGGGGCGGGACACGAGCAGTACTTC. This gives the protein CASSISGGAGHEQYF. The chain employs TRBV6-6 and TRBJ2-7, with TRBD2 matching over 10 bases. V gave up 5 bases and J gave up 5 bases; unmatched junction bases: 9. There are 15 residues in the CDR3. Per germline, CDR1 MNHNY and CDR2 SVGAGI (reference sequence).

The V gene is TRBV5-1, the J gene TRBJ2-3; tentative D call: TRBD1 (6 bases). There are 12 residues in the CDR3. The germline gives CDR1 SGHRS, CDR2 YFSETQ. V was clipped by 3 bases and J by 4 bases, with 6 bases between them. The chain's CDR3 is CASSSGADTQYF. Here the CDR3 DNA reads TGCGCCAGCAGCTCAGGGGCAGATACGCAGTATTTT.

V usage is TRBV7-9 and J usage is TRBJ1-1, with 9 nucleotides matching TRBD1. The CDR3 contains 15 residues. Trimming at V came to 5 bases and at J to 4 bases, leaving 8 bases not matched to a gene. Germline lookup yields CDR1 SEHNR and CDR2 FQNEAQ (reference sequence). The CDR3 is CASSLRTGDGTEAFF. Written as DNA, the CDR3 is TGTGCCAGCAGCCTCAGGACAGGGGATGGCACTGAAGCTTTCTTT. Full variable domain (rest looked up from reference TRBV7-9 and TRBJ1-1): DTGVSQNPRHKITKRGQNVTFRCDPISEHNRLYWYRQTLGQGPEFLTYFQNEAQLEKSRLLSDRFSAERPKGSFSTLEIQRTEQGDSAMYLCASSLRTGDGTEAFFGQGTRLTVV.

The gene calls are TRBV11-1 and TRBJ2-7; a weak D match, TRBD1 (7 bases). Germline CDR1 reads SGHAT; CDR2 reads FQDESV (reference sequence). The CDR3 is 13 residues long. V was pared by 6 bases and J by 11 bases, with 20 bases between. The CDR3 protein is CASRRTGGDAKYF. In DNA form, the CDR3 reads TGTGCCAGCAGACGGACAGGAGGGGACGCGAAGTACTTC.

This clone was seen only a few times. The chain has TRBV28 and TRBJ1-2; no firm D call. V gave up 2 bases and J gave up 2 bases, with 3 bases separating them. Germline values: CDR1 MDHEN, CDR2 SYDVKM. The CDR3 length is 12 residues. The CDR3 reads CASSLTNYGYTF. The CDR3 DNA follows: TGTGCCAGCAGTTTAACAAACTATGGCTACACCTTC.

This clone was counted a few times. This CDR3 is also generated by other DNA sequences in the sample. This chain uses TRBV7-2 with TRBJ2-3; D is unresolved. Germline-derived CDR1 and CDR2 are SGHTA and FQGNSA. The V and J ends lost 4 bases and 0 bases respectively, with 2 bases between them. The CDR3 extends over 12 amino acids. CDR3 region: CASSSSTDTQYF. Here the CDR3 DNA reads TGTGCCAGCAGCTCTAGCACAGATACGCAGTATTTT.

This clone was observed a handful of times. V and J are TRBV27 and TRBJ2-1, with TRBD2 matching 13 bases. After removal of 5 bases from V and 9 bases from J, the junction contained 7 bases not matched to a gene. The CDR3 has 15 residues. Germline V CDR1 and CDR2: MNHEY, SMNVEV (reference sequence). The CDR3 DNA sequence: TGTGCCAGCAGTCTTGGGACTAGCGGGATAAGTGAGCAGTTCTTC. This gives the protein CASSLGTSGISEQFF.

The gene calls are TRBV6-6 and TRBJ2-7; TRBD1 is a possible D gene (6 bases). This CDR3 spans 16 amino acids. Germline-derived CDR1 and CDR2 are MNHNY and SVGAGI (reference sequence). Trimming removed 8 bases at V and 3 bases at J, with 23 bases between. This chain's CDR3 is CASGRPQGPGSYEQYF. The CDR3 DNA follows: TGTGCCAGCGGCCGTCCACAGGGCCCAGGGAGCTACGAGCAGTACTTC.

This clone has just a few counts. The chain has TRBV19 and TRBJ2-7, with D perhaps TRBD2 (6 bases). The length of the CDR3 is 11 residues. Germline V gene sequence: CDR1 LNHDA, CDR2 SQIVND (reference sequence). Trimming took off 9 bases at V and 5 bases at J, with 11 bases between the two ends. The CDR3 spells CASRGSDEQYF. CDR3 in DNA: TGTGCCAGCCGGGGGTCCGACGAGCAGTACTTC.

The rearrangement joins TRBV18 to TRBJ2-5; TRBD1 might be the D (6 bases). The J call may be faulty, since TRBJ2-7 better matches the DNA end. Looked up from germline, CDR1 is KGHSH and CDR2 is LQKENI. CDR3 size: 14 residues. DNA for the CDR3: TGTGCCAGCTCAACCGGACAGCTATCCTACGAGCAGTACTTC. Its protein is CASSTGQLSYEQYF.

This clone has a handful of counts. The V call is TRBV10-3, the J call TRBJ1-1; TRBD1 aligns across 8 bases. CDR3 length: 15 amino acids. The ends lost 4 bases at V and 5 bases at J; junction bases unmatched: 9. Germline V gene data show CDR1 as ENHRY and CDR2 as SYGVKD. The CDR3 bases are TGTGCCATCAGTGGGAGAACAGGGGGGAATACTGAAGCTTTCTTT. Amino acids: CAISGRTGGNTEAFF.

The rearrangement joins TRBV18 to TRBJ2-5; TRBD2 matches 7 bases. Germline CDR1 reads KGHSH; CDR2 reads LQKENI. The CDR3 has 15 residues. The J segment lost 7 bases and the V segment lost 2 bases, leaving 10 bases of the junction unmatched. Here the CDR3 reads CASSPRLADSGTQYF. The CDR3 DNA sequence: TGTGCCAGCTCACCAAGGCTAGCGGACTCTGGGACCCAGTACTTC.

Turning to this clone: Germline is not matched at one junction end, which may reflect a read error. Distinct nucleotide sequences in the sample also encode this CDR3. The chain joins TRBV9 to TRBJ2-5; 9 bases fit TRBD2. Germline CDR1 and CDR2: SGDLS and YYNGEE. CDR3 length: 14 residues. The CDR3 sequence is CASSAGTSRQTQYF. CDR3 DNA sequence: TGTGCCAGTAGCGCCGGGACTAGCCGGCAGACCCAGTACTTC.

This clone appeared a few times. CDR3 loop: CASSVGGSLQETQYF. Here the CDR3 DNA reads TGTGCCAGCAGCGTAGGAGGGAGTCTCCAAGAGACCCAGTACTTC. The chain couples TRBV9 to TRBJ2-5, with a possible D match to TRBD2 (5 bases). Trimming stripped 0 bases from V and 1 base from J, with 10 bases between. The CDR3 runs 15 residues. Germline CDR1 reads SGDLS; CDR2 reads YYNGEE.

The chain carries TRBV28 and TRBJ1-3; 7 bases align to TRBD1. This CDR3 has 15 residues. CDR1 and CDR2 from the germline V gene are MDHEN and SYDVKM. Losses at the gene ends were 5 bases for V and 2 bases for J; bases not matched to a gene: 6. CDR3 region: CASSLQGVTGNTIYF. The CDR3 DNA is TGTGCCAGCAGTCTTCAGGGGGTGACTGGAAACACCATATATTTT. The full variable domain, completed using reference TRBV28 and TRBJ1-3, is DVKVTQSSRYLVKRTGEKVFLECVQDMDHENMFWYRQDPGLGLRLIYFSYDVKMKEKGDIPEGYSVSREKKERFSLILESASTNQTSMYLCASSLQGVTGNTIYFGEGSWLTVV.

The V and J genes are TRBV6-6 and TRBJ2-3; 7 bases are a match to TRBD1. Germline V CDR1 and CDR2: MNHNY, SVGAGI (reference sequence). V lost 3 bases, J lost 4 bases, and 7 bases stayed unmatched. The CDR3 is 15 residues long. The CDR3 spells CASSYIDRAADTQYF. Here the CDR3 DNA reads TGTGCCAGCAGTTATATCGACAGGGCGGCAGATACGCAGTATTTT.

The chain has TRBV4-3 and TRBJ2-3; TRBD2 is a possible D gene (6 bases). Germline V gene lookup returns CDR1 LGHNA and CDR2 YSLEER. The CDR3 loop spans 15 amino acids. V lost 1 base and J 0 bases, leaving 8 bases between the germline ends. DNA of the CDR3: TGCGCCAGCAGCCAAGGACTAGAAAGCACAGATACGCAGTATTTT. This gives the protein CASSQGLESTDTQYF.

The chain carries TRBV5-1 and TRBJ1-1; TRBD1 might be the D (5 bases). CDR3 length equals 14 residues. Per the germline V gene, CDR1 is SGHRS and CDR2 is YFSETQ. V gave up 4 bases and J gave up 1 base, with 11 bases separating them. CDR3 sequence (DNA): TGCGCCAGCAGCCCCAGGGTCGCGAACACTGAAGCTTTCTTT. Its translation is CASSPRVANTEAFF.

The chain employs TRBV6-1 and TRBJ2-7; weak D call: TRBD1 (5 bases). The CDR3 runs 13 residues. CDR1 MNHNS and CDR2 SASEGT come from the germline V gene. V was clipped by 5 bases and J by 1 base, with 9 bases between them. CDR3 sequence reads: CASSPQVSYEQYF. For the CDR3, the DNA is TGTGCCAGCAGTCCACAGGTTTCCTACGAGCAGTACTTC.

In its sample, this clone was seen a few times. CDR3 amino acids: CASSIVAGTRGEQFF. In nucleotides, the CDR3 is TGTGCCAGTAGTATAGTGGCAGGCACTCGGGGTGAGCAGTTCTTC. The chain is built from TRBV19 and TRBJ2-1; possible D gene TRBD2, 5 bases. This CDR3 contains 15 residues. Trimming shortened V by 1 base and J by 9 bases, and 16 bases separated the two germline ends. Germline values: CDR1 LNHDA, CDR2 SQIVND (reference sequence).

The chain carries TRBV18 and TRBJ2-5; D may be TRBD2 (5 bases). Trimming cost V 2 bases and J 12 bases, with 19 bases left between them. Germline CDR1 and CDR2: KGHSH and LQKENI. This CDR3 spans 14 amino acids. The CDR3 here is CASSPSEKGAVKYF. Written as DNA, the CDR3 is TGTGCCAGCTCACCATCAGAAAAGGGAGCGGTTAAGTACTTC. Based on the CDR3 plus reference TRBV18 and TRBJ2-5, the full variable domain is NAGVMQNPRHLVRRRGQEARLRCSPMKGHSHVYWYRQLPEEGLKFMVYLQKENIIDESGMPKERFSAEFPKEGPSILRIQQVVRGDSAAYFCASSPSEKGAVKYFGPGTRLLVL.